The 25 T cell receptor beta chains reported below all come from one sample, sequenced in a study of technical replicates of blood from a handful of donors. The protocol was immunoSEQ multiplex PCR, while the TCRdb copy is restricted to in-frame clones and leaves out a portion. The data hold about 88,000 clones, with around 95% observed a single time. Sequenced input: T cells isolated from PBMCs. Receptor source: a human donor in good health.

V and J are TRBV2 and TRBJ2-1; maybe TRBD2 (6 bases). The CDR3 is 14 residues long. The germline V gene has CDR1 SNHLY and CDR2 FYNNEI. The V end lost 5 bases, the J end lost 2 bases, and 10 bases lay between the germline ends. CDR3 protein: CASSPGLPYNEQFF. DNA for the CDR3: TGTGCCAGCAGTCCGGGACTTCCCTACAATGAGCAGTTCTTC.

The chain is built from TRBV19 and TRBJ1-1; 7 bases match TRBD1. This CDR3 spans 13 amino acids. The ends lost 5 bases at V and 1 base at J; junction bases unmatched: 1. Per germline, CDR1 LNHDA and CDR2 SQIVND (reference sequence). The CDR3 DNA follows: TGTGCCAGTAGTCGACAGGGGAACACTGAAGCTTTCTTT. This encodes CASSRQGNTEAFF.

The J gene is TRBJ2-5, the V gene TRBV5-1; a possible D gene is TRBD2 (5 bases). The ends were cut back, 0 bases at V and 2 bases at J, with 8 bases in the middle. This CDR3 region has 14 residues. Germline CDR1 reads SGHRS; CDR2 reads YFSETQ. The CDR3: CASSLGRAQETQYF. CDR3 DNA: TGCGCCAGCAGCTTGGGGCGGGCTCAAGAGACCCAGTACTTC.

The chain employs TRBV28 and TRBJ1-5; TRBD1 is a possible D gene (6 bases). V dropped 0 bases and J dropped 4 bases, with 19 bases sitting between them. The CDR3 is made up of 18 amino acids. CDR1 is MDHEN and CDR2 is SYDVKM in the germline V gene. CDR3 sequence: CASSLWGGLMLDNQPQHF. CDR3 DNA: TGTGCCAGCAGTTTATGGGGGGGGCTTATGCTTGATAATCAGCCCCAGCATTTT.

The V gene is TRBV19, the J gene TRBJ2-1, with 11 bases aligning to TRBD2. The CDR3 runs 15 residues. Unmatched junction bases numbered 5, after V lost 4 bases and J lost 6 bases. Germline-derived CDR1 and CDR2 are LNHDA and SQIVND (reference sequence). This CDR3 reads CASSTVAGGPNEQFF. The CDR3 DNA reads TGTGCCAGTAGTACAGTAGCGGGAGGGCCCAATGAGCAGTTCTTC.

This clone was recorded only once. The chain joins TRBV9 to TRBJ2-3; 9 nucleotides align to TRBD1. The CDR3 contains 15 residues. Germline CDR1 is SGDLS and CDR2 is YYNGEE. The V and J ends lost 4 bases and 4 bases, in that order; junction bases with no gene match: 7. For the CDR3, the DNA is TGTGCCAGCAGCACGCGACAGGGGGGGGCAGATACGCAGTATTTT. It specifies CASSTRQGGADTQYF.

The rearrangement uses TRBV7-9 and TRBJ2-7; the D gene is possibly TRBD1 (5 bases). V dropped 3 bases and J dropped 5 bases, with 8 bases sitting between them. Germline CDR1 SEHNR, CDR2 FQNEAQ (reference sequence). The CDR3 length is 12 residues. Here the CDR3 DNA reads TGTGCCAGCAGCTTTTCAGGGAACGAGCAGTACTTC. Amino acids: CASSFSGNEQYF.

This clone was observed a single time. The chain combines TRBV7-3 with TRBJ2-1; 12 nucleotides match TRBD2. Trimming cost V 2 bases and J 7 bases; bases outside gene matches: 3. This CDR3 comprises 15 residues. Germline CDR1 is SGHTA and CDR2 is FQGTGA. CDR3 sequence: CASSLLAGGPNEQFF. The CDR3 coding sequence is TGTGCCAGCAGCTTACTAGCGGGAGGGCCTAATGAGCAGTTCTTC.

This chain joins TRBV30 and TRBJ1-1; 7 bases agree with TRBD1. CDR3 size: 12 residues. With V trimmed by 3 bases and J by 4 bases, 2 bases remained unmatched. Germline lookup yields CDR1 GTSNPN and CDR2 SVGIG (reference sequence). The CDR3 DNA reads TGTGCCTGGAGGAAGGGGGCCACTGAAGCTTTCTTT. As protein: CAWRKGATEAFF. The complete variable domain, with remaining parts taken from reference TRBV30 and TRBJ1-1, reads SQTIHQWPATLVQPVGSPLSLECTVEGTSNPNLYWYRQAAGRGLQLLFYSVGIGQISSEVPQNLSASRPQDRQFILSSKKLLLSDSGFYLCAWRKGATEAFFGQGTRLTVV.

The rearrangement links TRBV27 to TRBJ2-5; 10 nucleotides line up with TRBD2. The CDR3 totals 15 residues. V lost 5 bases to trimming and J lost 1 base; unmatched junction nucleotides: 4. CDR1 MNHEY and CDR2 SMNVEV come from the germline V gene (reference sequence). CDR3 sequence reads: CASSPWTSGQETQYF. CDR3 in DNA: TGTGCCAGCAGTCCTTGGACTAGCGGCCAAGAGACCCAGTACTTC.

The chain links TRBV19 to TRBJ2-1, with 13 bases aligning to TRBD2. The V gene's germline CDR1 is LNHDA and CDR2 SQIVND (reference sequence). This CDR3 region has 15 residues. J lost 7 bases, V lost 7 bases, and 7 bases had no gene match. DNA of the CDR3: TGTGCCAGTACGCGACTAGCGGGAGGTTGGAATGAGCAGTTCTTC. Protein sequence: CASTRLAGGWNEQFF.

This rearrangement joins TRBV4-3 to TRBJ2-3; the D gene is possibly TRBD2 (6 bases). The CDR3 is made up of 15 amino acids. The V end lost 1 base, the J end lost 0 bases, and 8 bases lay between the germline ends. From germline, CDR1 is LGHNA and CDR2 YSLEER. The CDR3 DNA sequence: TGCGCCAGCAGCCAAGTAGCGGCTAGCACAGATACGCAGTATTTT. This translates into CASSQVAASTDTQYF.

The V gene is TRBV7-9, the J gene TRBJ2-5; D possibly corresponds to TRBD2 (6 bases). Per germline, CDR1 SEHNR and CDR2 FQNEAQ (reference sequence). Trimming left V 5 bases short and J 2 bases short, with 12 bases between. There are 14 residues in the CDR3. The CDR3 bases are TGTGCCAGCAGCGATAGCGGAGCGCAAGAGACCCAGTACTTC. Amino acid sequence: CASSDSGAQETQYF. Complete variable domain (other parts from reference TRBV7-9 and TRBJ2-5): DTGVSQNPRHKITKRGQNVTFRCDPISEHNRLYWYRQTLGQGPEFLTYFQNEAQLEKSRLLSDRFSAERPKGSFSTLEIQRTEQGDSAMYLCASSDSGAQETQYFGPGTRLLVL.

J is TRBJ2-7 and V is TRBV27; 8 bases fit TRBD1. The CDR3 length is 15 residues. CDR1 is MNHEY and CDR2 is SMNVEV in the germline V gene (reference sequence). Trimming took 5 bases from V and 5 from J; bases not matched to a gene: 11. The CDR3 reads CASSLQDRAGDEQYF. CDR3 nucleotide sequence: TGTGCCAGCAGTCTACAGGACAGGGCCGGTGACGAGCAGTACTTC.

This chain links TRBV6-5 with TRBJ1-2, with 10 positions matching TRBD1. CDR3 length: 14 residues. CDR1 is MNHEY, CDR2 SVGAGI, per germline. V shed 6 bases, J shed 8 bases, and the junction held 9 bases outside the gene matches. CDR3 nucleotides: TGTGCCAGCAGCTGGGACAGGGGTACTCGAGGCTACACCTTC. Amino acid sequence: CASSWDRGTRGYTF.

This rearrangement joins TRBV11-2 to TRBJ1-1; D unclear. This CDR3 has 15 amino acids. Germline V gene sequence: CDR1 SGHAT, CDR2 FQNNGV. V lost 3 bases and J lost 1, with 12 bases in between. The CDR3 region has the DNA TGTGCCAGCAGCTTCGGTGGGCCGAGGAACACTGAAGCTTTCTTT. It is translated as CASSFGGPRNTEAFF.

The V gene is TRBV6-5, the J gene TRBJ1-5; TRBD1 aligns across 7 bases. CDR3 length: 14 amino acids. CDR1 MNHEY and CDR2 SVGAGI come from the germline V gene. Losses at the gene ends were 6 bases for V and 6 bases for J; bases not matched to a gene: 8. Written as DNA, the CDR3 is TGTGCCAGCAGCCCCGAGACAGGGCCTCAGCCCCAGCATTTT. This codes for CASSPETGPQPQHF.

The CDR3 loop reads CASSETGSGELFF. CDR3 coding DNA: TGTGCCAGCAGCGAAACAGGGTCCGGGGAGCTGTTTTTT. The rearrangement joins TRBV5-6 to TRBJ2-2, with D possibly being TRBD1 (6 bases). The CDR3 covers 13 residues. V shed 4 bases and J shed 6 bases, with 10 bases lying between them. Germline CDR1 is SGHDT and CDR2 is YYEEEE.

This clone was observed once. The chain couples TRBV4-3 to TRBJ2-7, with 12 bases fitting TRBD2. V lost 1 base, J lost 3 bases, and 7 bases stayed unmatched. The germline V gene has CDR1 LGHNA and CDR2 YSLEER. The CDR3 spans 17 residues. The CDR3 loop is CASSQALTSGSNYEQYF. For the CDR3, the DNA is TGCGCCAGCAGCCAAGCCCTGACTAGCGGGAGCAACTACGAGCAGTACTTC.

This chain uses TRBV29-1 with TRBJ2-1, with D tentatively TRBD2 (6 bases). The V end was cut by 4 bases, the J end by 0 bases, with 10 bases between. The CDR3 contains 14 residues. Per the germline V gene, CDR1 is SQVTM and CDR2 is ANQGSEA. Here the CDR3 reads CSVAGVNSYNEQFF. The CDR3 DNA follows: TGCAGCGTTGCGGGGGTAAACTCCTACAATGAGCAGTTCTTC.

The chain couples TRBV5-1 to TRBJ1-2, with 8 bases identical to TRBD1. V lost 0 bases, J lost 4 bases, and 5 bases stayed unmatched. The CDR3 runs to 15 residues. Germline CDR1 SGHRS, CDR2 YFSETQ. In DNA, the CDR3 is TGCGCCAGCAGCTTGGTACAGGGGGGGAGCTATGGCTACACCTTC. Protein sequence: CASSLVQGGSYGYTF.

V and J are TRBV19 and TRBJ2-4; tentative D call: TRBD1 (5 bases). Germline CDR1 reads LNHDA; CDR2 reads SQIVND (reference sequence). Trimming removed 3 bases at V and 6 bases at J, with 18 bases between. The length of the CDR3 is 16 residues. For the CDR3, the DNA is TGTGCCAGTAGTATTCAGGGTAGTAGTCTCGGAAACATTCAGTACTTC. Amino acid sequence: CASSIQGSSLGNIQYF.

The rearrangement joins TRBV7-3 to TRBJ1-1; D is unclear. CDR1 and CDR2 from the germline V gene are SGHTA and FQGTGA. Trimming removed 1 base at V and 1 base at J, with 16 bases between. This CDR3 comprises 17 residues. CDR3 coding DNA: TGTGCCAGCAGCTTAATGGGGATCGGAGGAGGGAACACTGAAGCTTTCTTT. It translates to CASSLMGIGGGNTEAFF.

On this clone: The germline gene is not matched at one end of the junction; a read error may be the cause. The chain is built from TRBV5-1 and TRBJ1-1, with D perhaps matching TRBD1 (5 bases). CDR3 length: 14 residues. The V gene's germline CDR1 is SGHRS and CDR2 YFSETQ. DNA for the CDR3: TGCGCCAACAGCTTGGGAGGGGAGGGCACTGAAGCTTTCTTT. Its protein is CANSLGGEGTEAFF.

The genes are TRBV11-2 and TRBJ1-1; 10 nucleotides align to TRBD1. CDR3 length: 16 amino acids. V shed 0 bases, J shed 6 bases, and the junction held 7 bases outside the gene matches. Looked up from germline, CDR1 is SGHAT and CDR2 is FQNNGV. The CDR3 reads CASSLDQGQGTPEAFF. The CDR3 coding sequence is TGTGCCAGCAGCTTAGATCAGGGACAGGGGACGCCTGAAGCTTTCTTT.